This TCR beta chain was sequenced in a study of brain T cells in children with intractable seizures. Study-wide results and caveats: Patients' HCMV serostatus was unknown; virus specificity rests on CDR3 similarity alone. Absence of clones before surgery may stem from lower sequencing depth.

Sequencing was limited to surgery cases with top T cell transcript signatures in brain tissue. The protocol was immunoSEQ multiplex PCR, while the TCRdb copy is restricted to in-frame clones and leaves out a portion. Here the sample spans roughly 64,000 clones, 95% to 96% being singletons. About this clone: Its antigen is currently unknown.

Germline-derived CDR1 and CDR2 are LGHNA and YSLEER. V was pared by 2 bases and J by 3 bases, with 13 bases between. CDR3 size: 16 residues. This TCR came from a boy in the first two years of life with focal cortical dysplasia and intractable seizures. The chain is built from TRBV4-3 and TRBJ2-2, with D perhaps TRBD1 (6 bases). This specimen was peripheral blood, taken at surgery. In nucleotides, the CDR3 is TGCGCCAGCAGCCAAACCTTCAACAGGGACACCGGGGAGCTGTTTTTT. This encodes CASSQTFNRDTGELFF.